The clone carrying this TCR beta chain was recorded many times. The sample originates from a study of identical twins. TCRdb called the 5' RACE reads again in MiXCR, with one record for every CDR3 protein. This sample has about 530,000 distinct CDR3 sequences, with 15% found just once. CDR1 is WSHSY, CDR2 SAAADI, per germline. The V end lost 3 bases, the J end lost 3 bases, and 8 bases lay between the germline ends. This CDR3 is 13 amino acids long. Separately, the same data were catalogued under a study of yellow fever vaccine responses in identical twins.

V and J are TRBV10-2 and TRBJ1-2; no clear D gene. This receptor was obtained from a woman in her late teens or twenties in good health. The sequencing input was CD4+ T cells sorted from blood. CDR3 coding DNA: TGCGCCAGCAGTGAAAGCATTTACTATGGCTACACCTTC. Amino acids: CASSESIYYGYTF.